This paragraph covers one TCR beta chain sequence. The length of the CDR3 is 17 residues. Per germline, CDR1 SGDLS and CDR2 YYNGEE. Trimming took off 3 bases at V and 0 bases at J, with 16 bases between the two ends. The data are from a study of chronic HIV infection and antiretroviral therapy. TCRdb reprocessed the 5' RACE reads with MiXCR, giving one entry per CDR3 protein. The data show roughly 50,000 distinct CDR3 sequences, 19% seen once. Specimen: peripheral blood. The chain couples TRBV9 to TRBJ1-3; unclear D gene. The clonotype comes from an adult who had HIV and had not received antiretroviral therapy, or was an uninfected healthy control (not recorded which). CDR3 bases: TGTGCCAGCAGCGAAGGCCCGGACCGAAACTCTGGAAACACCATATATTTT. Translating it yields CASSEGPDRNSGNTIYF.